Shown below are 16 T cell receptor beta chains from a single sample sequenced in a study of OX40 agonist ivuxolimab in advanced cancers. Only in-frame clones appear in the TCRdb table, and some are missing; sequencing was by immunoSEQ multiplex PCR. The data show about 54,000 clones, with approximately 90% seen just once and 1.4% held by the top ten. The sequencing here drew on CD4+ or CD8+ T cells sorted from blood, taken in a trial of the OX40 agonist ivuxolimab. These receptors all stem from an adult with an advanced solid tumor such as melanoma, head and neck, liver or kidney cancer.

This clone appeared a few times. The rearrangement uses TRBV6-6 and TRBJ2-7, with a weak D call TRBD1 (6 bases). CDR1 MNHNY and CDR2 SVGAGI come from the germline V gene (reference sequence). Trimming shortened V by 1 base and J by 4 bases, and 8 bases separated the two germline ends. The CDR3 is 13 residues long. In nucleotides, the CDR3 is TGTGCCAGCAGTTACTTAGGGGGATACGAGCAGTACTTC. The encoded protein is CASSYLGGYEQYF.

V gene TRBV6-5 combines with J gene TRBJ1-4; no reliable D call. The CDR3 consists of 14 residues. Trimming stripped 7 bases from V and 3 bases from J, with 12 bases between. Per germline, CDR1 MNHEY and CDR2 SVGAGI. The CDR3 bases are TGTGCCAGCACCAGAGTGGGATCTAATGAAAAACTGTTTTTT. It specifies CASTRVGSNEKLFF.

The CDR3 loop is CASSPYSGGGNTEAFF. DNA for the CDR3: TGTGCCAGCAGTCCGTATTCAGGGGGGGGGAACACTGAAGCTTTCTTT. The chain is built from TRBV28 and TRBJ1-1, with 7 bases lining up with TRBD1. V lost 5 bases and J lost 1; bases outside the gene matches: 10. Germline values: CDR1 MDHEN, CDR2 SYDVKM. This CDR3 spans 16 amino acids.

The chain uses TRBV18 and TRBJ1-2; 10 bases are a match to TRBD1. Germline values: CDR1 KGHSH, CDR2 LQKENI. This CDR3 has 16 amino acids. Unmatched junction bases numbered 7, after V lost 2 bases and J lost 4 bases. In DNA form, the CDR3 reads TGTGCCAGCTCACCAGTAAAGGGACAGGGGACCTATGGCTACACCTTC. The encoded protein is CASSPVKGQGTYGYTF.

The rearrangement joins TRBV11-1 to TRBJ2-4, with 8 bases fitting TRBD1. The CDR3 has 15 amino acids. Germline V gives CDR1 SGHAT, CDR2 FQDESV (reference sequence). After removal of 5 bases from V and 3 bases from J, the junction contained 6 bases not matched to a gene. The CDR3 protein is CASSIQGAGKNIQYF. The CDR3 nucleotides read TGTGCCAGCAGCATCCAGGGGGCAGGCAAAAACATTCAGTACTTC.

The CDR3 loop reads CASGGSADTQYF. The CDR3 DNA reads as TGTGCCAGCGGCGGGTCGGCAGATACGCAGTATTTT. The rearrangement joins TRBV5-6 to TRBJ2-3; D might be TRBD2 (5 bases). The CDR3 is 12 residues long. Germline assignment: CDR1 SGHDT and CDR2 YYEEEE. V was trimmed by 7 bases and J by 4 bases, leaving 10 bases between them.

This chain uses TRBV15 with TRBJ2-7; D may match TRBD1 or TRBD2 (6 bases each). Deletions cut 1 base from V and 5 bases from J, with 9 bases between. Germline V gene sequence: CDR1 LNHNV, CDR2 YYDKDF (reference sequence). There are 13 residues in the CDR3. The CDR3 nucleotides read TGTGCCACCAGCAGAGCAGGGGAGGACGAGCAGTACTTC. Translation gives CATSRAGEDEQYF. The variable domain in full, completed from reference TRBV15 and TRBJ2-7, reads DAMVIQNPRYQVTQFGKPVTLSCSQTLNHNVMYWYQQKSSQAPKLLFHYYDKDFNNEADTPDNFQSRRPNTSFCFLDIRSPGLGDTAMYLCATSRAGEDEQYFGPGTRLTVT.

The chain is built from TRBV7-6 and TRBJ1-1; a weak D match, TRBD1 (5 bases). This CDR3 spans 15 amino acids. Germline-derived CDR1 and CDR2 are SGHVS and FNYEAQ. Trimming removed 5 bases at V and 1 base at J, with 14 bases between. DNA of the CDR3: TGTGCCAGCAGCCCCCGGGGCCAGGGGAACACTGAAGCTTTCTTT. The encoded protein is CASSPRGQGNTEAFF.

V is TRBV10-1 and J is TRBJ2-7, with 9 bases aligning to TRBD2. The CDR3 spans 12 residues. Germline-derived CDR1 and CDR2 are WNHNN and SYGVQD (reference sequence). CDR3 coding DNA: TGCGGTGCGGGGGGGGGACGCCGCGAGCAGTACTTC. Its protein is CGAGGGRREQYF.

Written as DNA, the CDR3 is TGTGCCAGTAGGGACTACCAATACACCGGGGAGCTGTTTTTT. Its translation: CASRDYQYTGELFF. The chain uses TRBV19 and TRBJ2-2; D is possibly TRBD2 (6 bases). The CDR3 has 14 residues. Germline CDR1 reads LNHDA; CDR2 reads SQIVND (reference sequence). V was cut by 6 bases and J by 3 bases, with 11 bases left in between. Looking up the rest from reference TRBV19 and TRBJ2-2 gives the full variable domain: DGGITQSPKYLFRKEGQNVTLSCEQNLNHDAMYWYRQDPGQGLRLIYYSQIVNDFQKGDIAEGYSVSREKKESFPLTVTSAQKNPTAFYLCASRDYQYTGELFFGEGSRLTVL.

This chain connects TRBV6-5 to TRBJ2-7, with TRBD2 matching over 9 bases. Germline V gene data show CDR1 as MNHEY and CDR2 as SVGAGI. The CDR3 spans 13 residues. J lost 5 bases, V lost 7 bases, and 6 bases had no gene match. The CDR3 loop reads CASTRSGSNEQYF. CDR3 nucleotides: TGTGCCAGCACCCGTAGCGGGAGTAACGAGCAGTACTTC.

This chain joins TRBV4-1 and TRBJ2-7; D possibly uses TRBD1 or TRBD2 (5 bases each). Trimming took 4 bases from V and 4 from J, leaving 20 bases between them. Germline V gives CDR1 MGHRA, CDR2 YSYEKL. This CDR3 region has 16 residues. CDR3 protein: CASSRPANRDAYEQYF. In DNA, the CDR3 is TGCGCCAGCAGCCGGCCGGCCAACCGGGACGCATACGAGCAGTACTTC.

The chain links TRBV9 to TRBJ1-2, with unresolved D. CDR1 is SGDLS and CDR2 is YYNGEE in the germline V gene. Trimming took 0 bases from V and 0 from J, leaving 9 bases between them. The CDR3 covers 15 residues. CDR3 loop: CASSVDSSANYGYTF. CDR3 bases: TGTGCCAGCAGCGTAGATAGCAGCGCTAACTATGGCTACACCTTC.

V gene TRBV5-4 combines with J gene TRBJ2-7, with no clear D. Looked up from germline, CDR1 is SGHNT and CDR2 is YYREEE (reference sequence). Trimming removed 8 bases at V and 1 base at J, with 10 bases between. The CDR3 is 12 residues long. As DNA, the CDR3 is TGTGCCAGTCAAGACCGATCCTACGAGCAGTACTTC. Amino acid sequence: CASQDRSYEQYF.

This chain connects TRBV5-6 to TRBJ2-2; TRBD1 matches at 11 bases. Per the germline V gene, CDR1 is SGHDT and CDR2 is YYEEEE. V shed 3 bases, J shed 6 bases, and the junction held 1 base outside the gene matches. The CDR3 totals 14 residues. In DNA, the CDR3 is TGTGCCAGCAGCTGGGGACAGGGGGCCGGGGAGCTGTTTTTT. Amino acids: CASSWGQGAGELFF. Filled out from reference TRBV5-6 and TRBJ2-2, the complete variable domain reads DAGVTQSPTHLIKTRGQQVTLRCSPKSGHDTVSWYQQALGQGPQFIFQYYEEEERQRGNFPDRFSGHQFPNYSSELNVNALLLGDSALYLCASSWGQGAGELFFGEGSRLTVL.

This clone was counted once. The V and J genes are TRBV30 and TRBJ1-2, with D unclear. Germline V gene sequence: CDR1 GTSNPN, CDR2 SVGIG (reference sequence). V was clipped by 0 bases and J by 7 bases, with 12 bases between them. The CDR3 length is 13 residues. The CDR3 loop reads CAWSVASRSGYTF. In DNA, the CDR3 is TGTGCCTGGAGTGTAGCTTCCCGTAGTGGCTACACCTTC.